This TCR beta chain was identified during a study of blood T cell repertoires in COVID-19. Across the whole study: Some COVID-19 samples were acute and others convalescent; all came from the United States, Italy and Spain. The analysed material was cDNA or gDNA that came from T cells, B-cell-depleted T cells, or PBMCs.

Study processing details: Amplifying reference gene primers gave estimates of nucleated cell counts. Profiled with immunoSEQ multiplex PCR; TCRdb holds only in-frame clones, not every one. The D gene and trimming were derived from the DNA, and the V and J assignments and clone size from that table. The profile covers 170,000 or so clones, with around 87% appearing a single time and 0.85% to 0.95% taken by the ten largest. This CDR3 is built from 13 residues. The V gene is TRBV21-1, the J gene TRBJ1-1; the table's D call of TRBD1 was not tested on the DNA. TRBV21-1 is a pseudogene. The sample was peripheral blood. The TCR sequence derives from a woman aged 18-35 years who had recovered from COVID-19. The CDR3 protein is CASTPVGLTEAFF. The CDR3 DNA follows: TGTGCCAGCACCCCCGTGGGGCTAACTGAAGCTTTCTTT.